This TCR beta chain was profiled in a study of blood T cell repertoires in COVID-19. Whole-study context: COVID-19 samples from acute and convalescent phases originated in the United States, Italy and Spain. T cells, B-cell-depleted T cells, or PBMCs supplied cDNA or gDNA.

Looked up from germline, CDR1 is LNHDA and CDR2 is SQIVND (reference sequence). This CDR3 spans 14 amino acids. V was clipped by 9 bases and J by 5 bases, with 19 bases between them. Repertoires were generated with immunoSEQ multiplex PCR, while TCRdb's copy carries only in-frame clones and drops some. The sample contains 200,000 to 250,000 clones, over 80% of which appear only once. Each participant's cohort was designated according to participant-reported clinical history. Cohort 3 recovery required two negative PCRs, clearance, or symptom resolution. The clonotype originates from a woman in her thirties or forties who had recovered from COVID-19. The chain is built from TRBV19 and TRBJ2-5; D possibly corresponds to TRBD1 (5 bases). The sample taken for sequencing was PBMCs or T cells enriched from blood (not recorded which). The DNA of the CDR3 is TGTGCCAGCGACGTAAGGGGCCAAGGTGAGACCCAGTACTTC. The encoded protein is CASDVRGQGETQYF.